What follows are 29 T cell receptor beta chains derived from one specimen sequenced in a study of cytomegalovirus exposure and HLA in healthy donors. Profiled with immunoSEQ multiplex PCR; TCRdb holds only in-frame clones, not every one. This sample has approximately 65,000 clones, with more than 85% found just once. The sample consisted of PBMCs. Receptors were obtained from a man aged 18-30 years in good health and CMV-seropositive.

This chain connects TRBV7-8 to TRBJ2-2, with 11 bases identical to TRBD2. The V and J ends lost 3 bases and 6 bases, in that order; junction bases with no gene match: 6. Germline CDR1 is SGHVS and CDR2 is FQNEAQ. This CDR3 region has 16 residues. CDR3 sequence (DNA): TGTGCCAGCAGCTTGTATACTAGCGGGAGCGCCGGGGAGCTGTTTTTT. It specifies CASSLYTSGSAGELFF. Full variable domain (rest looked up from reference TRBV7-8 and TRBJ2-2): GAGVSQSPRYKVAKRGQDVALRCDPISGHVSLFWYQQALGQGPEFLTYFQNEAQLDKSGLPSDRFFAERPEGSVSTLKIQRTQQEDSAVYLCASSLYTSGSAGELFFGEGSRLTVL.

The CDR3 DNA reads as TGCGCCAGCAGCTTGGGGGCCAATGAGCAGTTCTTC. Amino acids: CASSLGANEQFF. The chain employs TRBV5-1 and TRBJ2-1; D gene ambiguous. The CDR3 is 12 amino acids. Trimming removed 0 bases at V and 6 bases at J, with 4 bases between. Germline V CDR1 and CDR2: SGHRS, YFSETQ. The full variable domain, in which reference TRBV5-1 and TRBJ2-1 provide the parts outside the CDR3, is KAGVTQTPRYLIKTRGQQVTLSCSPISGHRSVSWYQQTPGQGLQFLFEYFSETQRNKGNFPGRFSGRQFSNSRSEMNVSTLELGDSALYLCASSLGANEQFFGPGTRLTVL.

In DNA form, the CDR3 reads TGTGCCAGCAGTTTTGGGGGGGCCCCCTGGGAAAGCAATCAGCCCCAGCATTTT. It specifies CASSFGGAPWESNQPQHF. V and J are TRBV27 and TRBJ1-5; TRBD1 might be the D (6 bases). The CDR3 has 18 amino acids. The germline V and J ends were trimmed by 3 bases and 1 base, with 19 bases remaining between them. The germline V gene encodes CDR1 MNHEY and CDR2 SMNVEV (reference sequence).

This clone was counted a single time. The chain joins TRBV11-2 to TRBJ2-6; D remains unclear. Germline V lookup: CDR1 SGHAT, CDR2 FQNNGV. There are 19 residues in the CDR3. Trimming cost V 3 bases and J 0 bases, with 18 bases left between them. The CDR3 DNA reads TGTGCCAGCAGCTTTCCCGGTCAGGCCTTCTTCTCTGGGGCCAACGTCCTGACTTTC. Its translation: CASSFPGQAFFSGANVLTF.

The chain uses TRBV10-3 and TRBJ2-3; 8 bases are a match to TRBD1. The CDR3 totals 15 residues. Germline V lookup: CDR1 ENHRY, CDR2 SYGVKD. The V segment lost 10 bases and the J segment 4 bases; nucleotides outside the gene matches: 13. The CDR3 DNA is TGTGCCACAACGGGGATTTCAGGGGGCGCAGATACGCAGTATTTT. This encodes CATTGISGGADTQYF.

The chain carries TRBV11-2 and TRBJ1-3; maybe TRBD1 (6 bases). This CDR3 comprises 18 residues. Between the trimmed V and J ends, which lost 3 bases and 3 bases, there was a span of 21 bases. Germline CDR1 reads SGHAT; CDR2 reads FQNNGV. Written as DNA, the CDR3 is TGTGCCAGCAGCTTGAAGGGAGGGGGTTCGGGGGATGGAAACACCATATATTTT. Amino acids: CASSLKGGGSGDGNTIYF.

The V gene is TRBV19, the J gene TRBJ1-5; TRBD1 agrees at 9 bases. Germline assignment: CDR1 LNHDA and CDR2 SQIVND (reference sequence). The CDR3 is 15 amino acids. Trimming removed 4 bases from V and 7 bases from J; junction bases left unmatched: 8. The CDR3 loop reads CASSRQGEGGQPQHF. The CDR3, as DNA: TGTGCCAGTAGTAGACAGGGGGAAGGAGGACAGCCCCAGCATTTT.

This chain links TRBV30 with TRBJ1-5; 9 bases are a match to TRBD1. V shed 5 bases, J shed 2 bases, and the junction held 10 bases outside the gene matches. CDR3 size: 16 residues. Germline values: CDR1 GTSNPN, CDR2 SVGIG (reference sequence). Written as DNA, the CDR3 is TGTGCCTGGGCACCGGACAGGGGATTAGGCAATCAGCCCCAGCATTTT. Residues: CAWAPDRGLGNQPQHF. Drawing the rest from reference TRBV30 and TRBJ1-5, the complete variable domain is SQTIHQWPATLVQPVGSPLSLECTVEGTSNPNLYWYRQAAGRGLQLLFYSVGIGQISSEVPQNLSASRPQDRQFILSSKKLLLSDSGFYLCAWAPDRGLGNQPQHFGDGTRLSIL.

The CDR3 is CSVGRLAGVGEQFF. CDR3 nucleotide sequence: TGCAGCGTTGGAAGGCTAGCGGGAGTCGGGGAGCAGTTCTTC. The chain recombines TRBV29-1 with TRBJ2-1; 10 nucleotides agree with TRBD2. This CDR3 comprises 14 residues. V trimming: 4 bases; J trimming: 10 bases; junction bases outside the gene matches: 10. Germline assignment: CDR1 SQVTM and CDR2 ANQGSEA.

The V and J genes are TRBV28 and TRBJ1-1, with D possibly matching TRBD1 (5 bases). The V gene's germline CDR1 is MDHEN and CDR2 SYDVKM. The CDR3 has 10 residues. Trimming stripped 10 bases from V and 3 bases from J, with 6 bases between. The CDR3, as DNA: TGTGCCACGGGGGACACTGAAGCTTTCTTT. It codes for CATGDTEAFF.

The genes are TRBV18 and TRBJ1-2, with TRBD1 matching over 7 bases. The CDR3 contains 17 residues. Trimming cost V 2 bases and J 7 bases; bases outside gene matches: 16. Germline lookup yields CDR1 KGHSH and CDR2 LQKENI. CDR3 nucleotide sequence: TGTGCCAGCTCACCAAGATCCGGGACAGCGGTTCTGGCTGGCTACACCTTC. This translates into CASSPRSGTAVLAGYTF.

This chain connects TRBV5-1 to TRBJ2-3; tentative D call: TRBD1 (6 bases). The germline CDR1 and CDR2 sequences are SGHRS and YFSETQ. Trimming took 2 bases from V and 2 from J, leaving 15 bases between them. This CDR3 contains 16 residues. CDR3 protein: CASSLSIDRYTDTQYF. The CDR3 DNA is TGCGCCAGCAGCTTATCGATTGACAGGTACACAGATACGCAGTATTTT.

The chain is built from TRBV28 and TRBJ2-7; TRBD2 matches at 8 bases. In germline, CDR1 is MDHEN, CDR2 SYDVKM. The J segment lost 1 base and the V segment lost 3 bases, leaving 2 bases of the junction unmatched. CDR3 length: 14 residues. Written as DNA, the CDR3 is TGTGCCAGCAGTTTCGGCGGGAGGTCCTACGAGCAGTACTTC. Amino acid sequence: CASSFGGRSYEQYF.

This chain uses TRBV7-9 with TRBJ2-2; a possible D gene is TRBD2 (5 bases). CDR3 length: 14 residues. Germline CDR1 is SEHNR and CDR2 is FQNEAQ (reference sequence). Trimming took off 5 bases at V and 6 bases at J, with 13 bases between the two ends. The CDR3: CASSPRGSPGELFF. In nucleotides, the CDR3 is TGTGCCAGCAGCCCCCGAGGGTCCCCCGGGGAGCTGTTTTTT.

The sample holds one count of this clone. The gene calls are TRBV7-3 and TRBJ2-7, with TRBD2 matching 7 bases. Trimming cost V 2 bases and J 0 bases; bases outside gene matches: 4. This CDR3 comprises 15 residues. In germline, CDR1 is SGHTA, CDR2 FQGTGA. CDR3 DNA sequence: TGTGCCAGCAGCTTAGAGGGAGGGTACTCCTACGAGCAGTACTTC. Encoded protein: CASSLEGGYSYEQYF. The full variable domain, its missing parts supplied by reference TRBV7-3 and TRBJ2-7, is GAGVSQTPSNKVTEKGKYVELRCDPISGHTALYWYRQSLGQGPEFLIYFQGTGAADDSGLPNDRFFAVRPEGSVSTLKIQRTERGDSAVYLCASSLEGGYSYEQYFGPGTRLTVT.

In its sample, this clone was seen a few times. The genes are TRBV14 and TRBJ1-2, with D perhaps matching TRBD1 (5 bases). CDR3 size: 14 residues. The germline V gene encodes CDR1 SGHDN and CDR2 FVKESK. V lost 1 base and J 2 bases, leaving 8 bases between the germline ends. In DNA form, the CDR3 reads TGTGCCAGCAGCCAAGGACAGCCGAACTATGGCTACACCTTC. Its translation is CASSQGQPNYGYTF.

The chain carries TRBV5-1 and TRBJ2-3; TRBD2 matches 9 bases. The length of the CDR3 is 15 residues. CDR1 and CDR2 from the germline V gene are SGHRS and YFSETQ. V was pared by 4 bases and J by 6 bases, with 9 bases of the junction left unmatched. CDR3 coding DNA: TGCGCCAGCAGCAGGCGGGAGGGTGGATTCGATACGCAGTATTTT. It is translated as CASSRREGGFDTQYF. The complete variable domain, with remaining parts taken from reference TRBV5-1 and TRBJ2-3, reads KAGVTQTPRYLIKTRGQQVTLSCSPISGHRSVSWYQQTPGQGLQFLFEYFSETQRNKGNFPGRFSGRQFSNSRSEMNVSTLELGDSALYLCASSRREGGFDTQYFGPGTRLTVL.

The J gene is TRBJ1-5, the V gene TRBV27, with no clear D. The CDR3 contains 13 residues. The germline V gene has CDR1 MNHEY and CDR2 SMNVEV (reference sequence). Trimming took 2 bases from V and 6 from J, leaving 8 bases between them. CDR3 in amino acids: CASSLGRFQPQHF. The DNA for the CDR3 is TGTGCCAGCAGTTTAGGCCGTTTTCAGCCCCAGCATTTT.

The V gene is TRBV5-1, the J gene TRBJ2-1; TRBD2 matches at 11 bases. Germline assignment: CDR1 SGHRS and CDR2 YFSETQ. The CDR3 is made up of 16 amino acids. V lost 3 bases, J lost 4 bases, and 6 bases stayed unmatched. This CDR3 is CASSSGGLAGYNEQFF. CDR3 sequence (DNA): TGCGCCAGCAGCTCCGGAGGACTAGCGGGTTACAATGAGCAGTTCTTC. Filled out from reference TRBV5-1 and TRBJ2-1, the complete variable domain reads KAGVTQTPRYLIKTRGQQVTLSCSPISGHRSVSWYQQTPGQGLQFLFEYFSETQRNKGNFPGRFSGRQFSNSRSEMNVSTLELGDSALYLCASSSGGLAGYNEQFFGPGTRLTVL.

The CDR3 DNA is TGTGCCAGCAGCTTAGCGTCCGGTAGCGGGAGTGGGTACGAGCAGTACTTC. This sequence encodes CASSLASGSGSGYEQYF. This chain links TRBV7-6 with TRBJ2-7; 9 bases match TRBD2. V gave up 0 bases and J gave up 4 bases; unmatched junction bases: 10. This CDR3 is 17 amino acids long. CDR1 SGHVS and CDR2 FNYEAQ come from the germline V gene.

The chain joins TRBV27 to TRBJ2-3; D might be TRBD2 (6 bases). CDR3 length: 18 amino acids. Germline V gene data show CDR1 as MNHEY and CDR2 as SMNVEV (reference sequence). V was cut by 5 bases and J by 6 bases, with 27 bases left in between. CDR3 DNA sequence: TGTGCCAGCAGTCCCTTGGGGCGGGAATATGGTTATACCGATACGCAGTATTTT. Translating it yields CASSPLGREYGYTDTQYF.

The count of this clone is one. The chain is built from TRBV5-5 and TRBJ2-2; 13 bases match TRBD2. Germline V gene data show CDR1 as SGHKS and CDR2 as YYEKEE (reference sequence). The CDR3 runs to 16 residues. J was trimmed by 5 bases and V by 2 bases; bases with no gene match: 3. The chain's CDR3 is CASSFTSGRVTGELFF. CDR3 bases: TGTGCCAGCAGCTTCACTAGCGGGAGGGTTACCGGGGAGCTGTTTTTT.

The V call is TRBV2, the J call TRBJ1-5; D call uncertain. The CDR3 contains 15 residues. Germline-derived CDR1 and CDR2 are SNHLY and FYNNEI. Trimming cost V 4 bases and J 0 bases, with 10 bases left between them. The DNA of the CDR3 is TGTGCCAGCAGTGTTGGGCAGGCTAGCAATCAGCCCCAGCATTTT. This gives the protein CASSVGQASNQPQHF.

This clone was found a few times. This chain links TRBV10-3 with TRBJ2-1; 11 bases agree with TRBD2. Germline values: CDR1 ENHRY, CDR2 SYGVKD. Losses at the gene ends were 6 bases for V and 2 bases for J; bases not matched to a gene: 3. The CDR3 is 15 amino acids. CDR3 nucleotide sequence: TGTGCCATCAGGACTAGCGGGAAGCCCTACAATGAGCAGTTCTTC. This sequence encodes CAIRTSGKPYNEQFF.

The chain is built from TRBV2 and TRBJ1-2, with 11 bases matching TRBD1. The CDR3 totals 13 residues. V trimming: 5 bases; J trimming: 8 bases; junction bases outside the gene matches: 4. Looked up from germline, CDR1 is SNHLY and CDR2 is FYNNEI. The CDR3 DNA follows: TGTGCCAGCAGTTCGGACAGGGGGCAGGGCTACACCTTC. It encodes CASSSDRGQGYTF.

The rearrangement uses TRBV5-1 and TRBJ1-5; D gene uncertain. This CDR3 has 13 residues. Trimming left V 0 bases short and J 11 bases short, with 12 bases between. The germline V gene encodes CDR1 SGHRS and CDR2 YFSETQ. CDR3 loop: CASSLDSLGAQHF. CDR3 in DNA: TGCGCCAGCAGCTTGGACAGCCTCGGGGCCCAGCATTTT.

V gene TRBV28 combines with J gene TRBJ2-1; 16 positions agree with TRBD2. The germline V gene encodes CDR1 MDHEN and CDR2 SYDVKM. The CDR3 totals 13 residues. In DNA form, the CDR3 reads TGTGCGGGGGGGACTAGCGGGAGGGATGAGCAGTTCTTC. This translates into CAGGTSGRDEQFF.

This chain links TRBV18 with TRBJ2-1, with D uncertain. Germline loops: CDR1 KGHSH, CDR2 LQKENI. The length of the CDR3 is 15 residues. V gave up 6 bases and J gave up 0 bases, with 12 bases separating them. The CDR3 DNA is TGTGCCAGCTCGTCCGACCGGAGCTCCTACAATGAGCAGTTCTTC. Amino acid sequence: CASSSDRSSYNEQFF.

This chain connects TRBV11-3 to TRBJ2-3, with D possibly matching TRBD1 (6 bases). CDR3 length equals 15 residues. V was pared by 3 bases and J by 6 bases, with 16 bases between. Germline CDR1 is SGHNT and CDR2 is YENEEA. The CDR3 sequence: CASSLESGAGDTQYF. CDR3 coding DNA: TGTGCCAGCAGCTTGGAATCAGGGGCTGGGGATACGCAGTATTTT.